The present TCR beta chain was sequenced within a study of CD8 T cells in Susac syndrome. Overall study context: At the time their blood was drawn, patients with Susac syndrome were either therapy-naive, on corticosteroids (with some of them also receiving intravenous immunoglobulin), or on intravenous immunoglobulin alone.

CDR1 and CDR2 (germline): SGHTS, YDEGEE. After removal of 4 bases from V and 5 bases from J, the junction contained 5 bases not matched to a gene. This CDR3 is 14 amino acids long. Random hexamers were used to reverse transcribe the RNA input (about 0.5 to 1 ug). MiXCR, applied by TCRdb to the immunoSEQ multiplex PCR reads, yields one record per CDR3 protein. Of roughly 76,000 distinct CDR3 sequences in the sample, roughly 92% were seen once. The chain uses TRBV5-8 and TRBJ1-4; TRBD1 agrees at 7 bases. This clonotype was obtained from a human donor with Susac syndrome. Sample: CD8+ T cells from PBMCs. The CDR3 sequence is CASSTGQLNEKLFF. CDR3 bases: TGTGCCAGCAGCACGGGACAGCTAAATGAAAAACTGTTTTTT.